This T cell receptor beta chain was documented in a study of blood T cells in healthy people across ages. On the study more broadly: T cells yielded about one barcoded beta molecule per two cells through template switching. Overall study results and limits: A greater number of naive CD4+ cells and higher diversity distinguished long-lived donors from aged donors.

This clonotype has only a few counts. Antigen: not known. The CDR3 loop spans 16 amino acids. Trimming at V came to 0 bases and at J to 4 bases, leaving 6 bases not matched to a gene. The germline V gene has CDR1 LGHNA and CDR2 YSLEER. Isolation per sample recovered at least 7 million PBMCs. Primed by a sample-barcoded 5' primer and a J-beta primer mix, a second PCR proceeded for about 6 to 11 cycles. Using its own MiXCR run on the 5' RACE reads, TCRdb lists one record per CDR3 protein. The sample yields about a million distinct CDR3 sequences, approximately 38% seen once. The TCR was taken from a man younger than 35 in good health. The chain recombines TRBV4-3 with TRBJ2-3; TRBD2 matches at 8 bases. The specimen was blood. The CDR3 DNA reads as TGCGCCAGCAGCCAAGATAGGCTAGCGGGCGCAGATACGCAGTATTTT. Translation gives CASSQDRLAGADTQYF.